These 14 T cell receptor beta chains originate from one sample sequenced in a study of shared clonotypes between healthy human individuals. Some clones are missing from TCRdb's copy, which holds only in-frame ones; the method was immunoSEQ multiplex PCR. The repertoire holds more than 1 million clones, around 78% seen once, with roughly 0.56% in the top ten. Sequencing was carried out using memory CD4+ T cells from PBMCs. As to subset: CD45RA-negative fraction. These receptor sequences come from a man younger than 35 in good health. Some clones in this sample may be carry-over from other donors' samples.

This clone was seen only a few times. DNA of the CDR3: TGCGCCAGCAGCTCTCCCGGGACTAGCGGGGTAACTAGCACAGATACGCAGTATTTT. Translating it yields CASSSPGTSGVTSTDTQYF. The rearrangement links TRBV5-1 to TRBJ2-3; TRBD2 aligns across 13 bases. The CDR3 is 19 amino acids. In germline, CDR1 is SGHRS, CDR2 YFSETQ. V trimming: 3 bases; J trimming: 0 bases; junction bases outside the gene matches: 10.

CDR3 sequence reads: CASSDLAGGKYF. The CDR3 bases are TGTGCCAGCAGTGACCTAGCGGGGGGGAAGTACTTC. The chain couples TRBV2 to TRBJ2-7; 12 bases agree with TRBD2. V shed 3 bases, J shed 11 bases, and the junction held 2 bases outside the gene matches. CDR3 length: 12 residues. Germline V gene lookup returns CDR1 SNHLY and CDR2 FYNNEI.

V and J are TRBV28 and TRBJ1-4; D is uncertain. This CDR3 comprises 15 residues. Looked up from germline, CDR1 is MDHEN and CDR2 is SYDVKM. V was trimmed by 8 bases and J by 3 bases, leaving 16 bases between them. In nucleotides, the CDR3 is TGTGCCAGCGCTTCGCCCGGAAGGGCTAATGAAAAACTGTTTTTT. Its translation: CASASPGRANEKLFF.

The V gene is TRBV29-1, the J gene TRBJ1-2, with 8 bases lining up with TRBD1. The CDR3 contains 12 residues. CDR1 is SQVTM and CDR2 is ANQGSEA in the germline V gene. Trimming cost V 8 bases and J 3 bases; bases outside gene matches: 5. In nucleotides, the CDR3 is TGCAGCACTCCGACAGGGGACTATGGCTACACCTTC. Translation: CSTPTGDYGYTF.

The V call is TRBV28, the J call TRBJ2-7, with D hard to call. This CDR3 comprises 12 residues. Trimming took off 3 bases at V and 4 bases at J, with 7 bases between the two ends. Germline V gene lookup returns CDR1 MDHEN and CDR2 SYDVKM. DNA for the CDR3: TGTGCCAGCAGTTTCATGAGGTACGAGCAGTACTTC. This translates into CASSFMRYEQYF.

The V and J genes are TRBV6-6 and TRBJ2-1, with 15 bases lining up with TRBD2. CDR3 size: 16 residues. V dropped 2 bases and J dropped 9; count of bases not matched to a gene: 5. Germline V gene lookup returns CDR1 MNHNY and CDR2 SVGAGI (reference sequence). The CDR3 DNA is TGTGCCAGCAGTTACGGGACTAGCGGGAGGACGGGTGAGCAGTTCTTC. Its translation: CASSYGTSGRTGEQFF.

The rearrangement joins TRBV6-5 to TRBJ2-6; the D call may be TRBD1 or TRBD2 (5 bases each). CDR1 is MNHEY and CDR2 is SVGAGI in the germline V gene. V lost 5 bases and J lost 2, with 10 bases in between. The CDR3 spans 15 residues. CDR3 loop: CASSARGTGANVLTF. DNA of the CDR3: TGTGCCAGCAGTGCGAGGGGAACTGGGGCCAACGTCCTGACTTTC.

V usage is TRBV9 and J usage is TRBJ2-1; no clear D gene. Trimming removed 0 bases at V and 6 bases at J, with 7 bases between. CDR1 and CDR2 (germline): SGDLS, YYNGEE. The CDR3 spans 13 residues. In nucleotides, the CDR3 is TGTGCCAGCAGCGTAGGTGGATCCAATGAGCAGTTCTTC. Amino acids: CASSVGGSNEQFF.

The CDR3 region has the DNA TGTGCCAGCAGCAAAGAAGCGCGGGACCCGAAGGACGAGCAGTACTTC. Amino acid sequence: CASSKEARDPKDEQYF. The chain couples TRBV21-1 to TRBJ2-7; the table's TRBD2 call for D was not verified on the DNA. TRBV21-1 is labeled a pseudogene. The CDR3 contains 16 residues.

This clone was detected a few times. The V and J genes are TRBV5-1 and TRBJ1-1; D unresolved. The V gene lost 1 base and the J gene lost 1 base, with 11 bases spanning the gap. The CDR3 is 15 amino acids. Germline CDR1 reads SGHRS; CDR2 reads YFSETQ. CDR3 bases: TGCGCCAGCAGCTTGTCCGGCAGCTCGAACACTGAAGCTTTCTTT. Residues: CASSLSGSSNTEAFF. The full variable domain, completed using reference TRBV5-1 and TRBJ1-1, is KAGVTQTPRYLIKTRGQQVTLSCSPISGHRSVSWYQQTPGQGLQFLFEYFSETQRNKGNFPGRFSGRQFSNSRSEMNVSTLELGDSALYLCASSLSGSSNTEAFFGQGTRLTVV.

V is TRBV27 and J is TRBJ2-7, with TRBD2 as a possible D gene (6 bases). There are 16 residues in the CDR3. Germline assignment: CDR1 MNHEY and CDR2 SMNVEV (reference sequence). The V and J ends lost 4 bases and 3 bases respectively, with 19 bases between them. CDR3 sequence: CASSWGLPVFVYEQYF. CDR3 in DNA: TGTGCCAGCAGTTGGGGACTCCCCGTGTTCGTCTACGAGCAGTACTTC.

The V gene is TRBV19, the J gene TRBJ2-5; D perhaps matches TRBD1 (6 bases). Germline CDR1 reads LNHDA; CDR2 reads SQIVND (reference sequence). This CDR3 is built from 14 residues. The ends were cut back, 6 bases at V and 2 bases at J, with 13 bases in the middle. CDR3 sequence (DNA): TGTGCCAGTAGCCCCTTGGACAGACAAGAGACCCAGTACTTC. This gives the protein CASSPLDRQETQYF.

The rearrangement joins TRBV28 to TRBJ2-7; perhaps TRBD1 as D (6 bases). Germline V gives CDR1 MDHEN, CDR2 SYDVKM. With 2 bases removed from V and 0 bases from J, the gap between germline ends came to 8 bases. This CDR3 contains 14 residues. The CDR3 protein is CASSLGQFSYEQYF. The CDR3 DNA follows: TGTGCCAGCAGTTTAGGACAGTTCTCCTACGAGCAGTACTTC.

This sequence joins TRBV18 and TRBJ2-3, with D tentatively TRBD2 (5 bases). The germline V gene encodes CDR1 KGHSH and CDR2 LQKENI. This CDR3 region has 15 residues. V lost 4 bases to trimming and J lost 4 bases, with 15 bases between them. This CDR3 is CASSLGGGWADTQYF. The CDR3 DNA sequence: TGTGCCAGCTCACTCGGAGGAGGTTGGGCAGATACGCAGTATTTT. Complete variable domain (other parts from reference TRBV18 and TRBJ2-3): NAGVMQNPRHLVRRRGQEARLRCSPMKGHSHVYWYRQLPEEGLKFMVYLQKENIIDESGMPKERFSAEFPKEGPSILRIQQVVRGDSAAYFCASSLGGGWADTQYFGPGTRLTVL.